A selection of T cell receptor beta chains follows, all from one sample in a study of technical replicates of blood from a few donors. TCRdb keeps only in-frame clones here, not all; method: immunoSEQ multiplex PCR. The sample comprises about 97,000 clones, about 95% of which are singletons, and 0.3% to 0.35% rests with the top ten. The sample comprised T cells isolated from PBMCs. The receptors were sampled from a human donor in good health. Each CDR3 is given with its conserved first and last residue. A D gene is named only where the DNA matches it firmly.

>TRBJ2-2|TRBV18|.
CASSPSGTLTGELFF
TGTGCCAGCTCACCATCGGGGACTCTCACCGGGGAGCTGTTTTTT
>TRBJ1-1|TRBV5-4|TRBD1
CASSEVTGPNTEAFF
TGTGCCAGCAGCGAAGTGACAGGGCCTAACACTGAAGCTTTCTTT
>TRBJ2-7|TRBV6-1|.
CASSLGYEQYF
TGTGCCAGCAGTCTAGGCTACGAGCAGTACTTC
>TRBJ2-1|TRBV7-2|TRBD1
CASRPQGAYEQFF
TGTGCCAGCCGACCCCAGGGGGCCTATGAGCAGTTCTTC
>TRBJ2-7|TRBV6-6|.
CASSRGSYEQYF
TGTGCCAGCAGTAGGGGATCCTACGAGCAGTACTTC
>TRBJ2-2|TRBV7-7|TRBD1
CASSFQGAGELFF
TGTGCTAGCAGCTTTCAGGGGGCCGGGGAGCTGTTTTTT
>TRBJ2-3|TRBV19|TRBD2
CASSFEREGRDTQYF
TGTGCCAGTAGTTTCGAGCGGGAGGGCCGAGATACGCAGTATTTT
>TRBJ1-2|TRBV28|.
CASSPTLANYGYTF
TGTGCCAGCAGCCCGACGCTAGCTAACTATGGCTACACCTTC
>TRBJ2-7|TRBV9|TRBD2
CASSSTGTSYDEQYF
TGTGCCAGCAGCTCTACCGGGACTAGTTACGACGAGCAGTACTTC
>TRBJ2-1|TRBV7-3|.
CASSRDRMGENEQFF
TGTGCCAGCAGCAGAGACAGGATGGGGGAAAATGAGCAGTTCTTC
>TRBJ1-3|TRBV7-3|.
CASSPGLPGPSGNTIYF
TGTGCCAGCAGCCCCGGTTTGCCAGGGCCCTCTGGAAACACCATATATTTT
>TRBJ1-3|TRBV6-1|.
CASSEGQYLGNTIYF
TGTGCCAGCAGTGAAGGGCAGTACCTGGGAAACACCATATATTTT
>TRBJ2-7|TRBV27|.
CASTQIGGLLAGEQYF
TGTGCCAGCACCCAAATCGGCGGGCTTTTGGCCGGCGAGCAGTACTTC
>TRBJ2-1|TRBV29-1|TRBD2
CSVTSGLYNEQFF
TGCAGCGTGACTAGCGGGCTTTACAATGAGCAGTTCTTC
>TRBJ2-2|TRBV4-1|TRBD2
CASSQREGNTGELFF
TGCGCCAGCAGCCAGCGGGAGGGGAACACCGGGGAGCTGTTTTTT
>TRBJ2-5|TRBV28|TRBD2
CASALAGEGETQYF
TGTGCCAGTGCCCTAGCGGGAGAGGGAGAGACCCAGTACTTC